This record looks at one T cell receptor (beta chain) sequence and its context. The sample belongs to a study of Ad26.COV2.S vaccination and SARS-CoV-2 variants. Background on the study: Into the muscle, Ad26.COV2.S was dosed once or twice, 56 days apart.

Only in-frame clones appear in the TCRdb table, and some are missing; sequencing was by immunoSEQ multiplex PCR. The table lists hundreds of thousands of clones, about 89% of them singletons, with around 5.3% in the top ten. This CDR3 is built from 15 residues. Trimming removed 0 bases from V and 0 bases from J, with 10 bases in between. CDR1 SGHNT and CDR2 YYREEE come from the germline V gene (reference sequence). Specified treatment: around 19 received Ad26.COV2.S at low or high dose, single or two shots; 5 received placebo; per-sample allocation not given. Each sample was drawn 63 days after the first injection (of vaccine or placebo).

The TCR was taken from a person between 18 and 59 years old who received the Ad26.COV2.S COVID-19 vaccine or a placebo. This chain links TRBV5-4 with TRBJ2-7; a possible D gene is TRBD1 (7 bases). This specimen consisted of peripheral blood, obtained in a trial of Ad26.COV2.S vaccine versus placebo. The CDR3 sequence is CASSLAGGSSYEQYF. CDR3 bases: TGTGCCAGCAGCTTGGCAGGGGGGAGCTCCTACGAGCAGTACTTC.